This T cell receptor (beta chain) was found in a study of T-cell reconstitution after alpha-beta-depleted transplantation in children. This clonotype was recorded a few times. This sample's TCRbeta library carried unique molecular identifier barcodes. TCRdb re-derived calls from the PCR reads in MiXCR, one entry per CDR3 protein. Altogether 90,000 to 130,000 distinct CDR3 sequences are present, 10% to 13% being singletons, with the ten largest covering 34%. The CDR3 spans 13 residues. CDR1 and CDR2 (germline): SGHRS, YFSETQ. V dropped 2 bases and J dropped 7; count of bases not matched to a gene: 6. The sample was PBMCs, taken before TCRalphabeta/CD19-depleted stem cell transplant. The clonotype originates from a boy between 2 and 10 years old with acute lymphoblastic leukemia, due to receive a stem cell transplant. The chain uses TRBV5-1 and TRBJ2-7; 7 nucleotides match TRBD1. CDR3 sequence (DNA): TGCGCCAGCAGCTTCACAGGGGTCGGAGAGCAGTACTTC. Its protein is CASSFTGVGEQYF.